Shown below are 27 T cell receptor beta chains from a single sample sequenced in a study of CD8 T cells in ankylosing spondylitis. TCRdb re-analysed the 5' RACE reads in MiXCR, keeping a single row per CDR3 protein. Of about 360,000 distinct CDR3 sequences listed, approximately 22% are singletons. Sequenced input: blood, either unsorted or a sorted T cell fraction (not recorded which). The receptor source for this set is a male donor with ankylosing spondylitis or in good health (not recorded which).

This clonotype was found a few times. The CDR3 region has the DNA TGTGCCAGCAGTTTGGGCGCGGGGCCCACCGGGGAGCTGTTTTTT. This gives the protein CASSLGAGPTGELFF. The chain links TRBV12-3 or TRBV12-4 to TRBJ2-2; weak D call: TRBD2 (6 bases). This CDR3 comprises 15 residues. V was clipped by 3 bases and J by 4 bases, with 12 bases between them.

The chain links TRBV3-1 to TRBJ2-2; 10 bases map to TRBD1. CDR3 size: 16 residues. V dropped 7 bases and J dropped 5; count of bases not matched to a gene: 10. Germline V gives CDR1 LGHDT, CDR2 YNNKEL (reference sequence). In nucleotides, the CDR3 is TGTGCCAGCACTCCCTACGGGACAGGGGTTACCGGGGAGCTGTTTTTT. As protein: CASTPYGTGVTGELFF.

The chain combines TRBV2 with TRBJ2-2, with no clear D. There are 16 residues in the CDR3. V was clipped by 4 bases and J by 0 bases, with 12 bases between them. The V gene's germline CDR1 is SNHLY and CDR2 FYNNEI. CDR3 bases: TGTGCCAGCAGTGCTGGGCGGTCCGCGAACACCGGGGAGCTGTTTTTT. Encoded protein: CASSAGRSANTGELFF. The complete variable domain, with remaining parts taken from reference TRBV2 and TRBJ2-2, reads EPEVTQTPSHQVTQMGQEVILRCVPISNHLYFYWYRQILGQKVEFLVSFYNNEISEKSEIFDDQFSVERPDGSNFTLKIRSTKLEDSAMYFCASSAGRSANTGELFFGEGSRLTVL.

This chain uses TRBV19 with TRBJ2-1, with D perhaps TRBD2 (5 bases). V dropped 3 bases and J dropped 10 bases, with 13 bases sitting between them. Germline V gives CDR1 LNHDA, CDR2 SQIVND (reference sequence). The CDR3 covers 13 residues. This CDR3 is CASSIAAAPEQFF. The CDR3 nucleotides read TGTGCCAGTAGTATTGCAGCGGCTCCCGAGCAGTTCTTC.

This clonotype has more than one count but fewer than ten. The genes are TRBV7-9 and TRBJ2-3; 8 nucleotides align to TRBD2. Trimming removed 4 bases from V and 5 bases from J; junction bases left unmatched: 8. The CDR3 contains 15 residues. Germline loops: CDR1 SEHNR, CDR2 FQNEAQ (reference sequence). Here the CDR3 reads CASSSDSGAVDTQYF. The CDR3 coding sequence is TGTGCCAGCAGCTCCGATAGCGGGGCGGTAGATACGCAGTATTTT. Full variable domain (missing parts from reference TRBV7-9 and TRBJ2-3): DTGVSQNPRHKITKRGQNVTFRCDPISEHNRLYWYRQTLGQGPEFLTYFQNEAQLEKSRLLSDRFSAERPKGSFSTLEIQRTEQGDSAMYLCASSSDSGAVDTQYFGPGTRLTVL.

The chain has TRBV9 and TRBJ2-1; D is unclear. CDR3 size: 16 residues. V shed 1 base and J shed 2 bases, with 13 bases lying between them. CDR1 is SGDLS, CDR2 YYNGEE, per germline. The CDR3 coding sequence is TGTGCCAGCAGCGTAAGGAGCTGGGGTACCTACAATGAGCAGTTCTTC. Its protein is CASSVRSWGTYNEQFF. The whole variable domain, filled in from reference TRBV9 and TRBJ2-1, reads DSGVTQTPKHLITATGQRVTLRCSPRSGDLSVYWYQQSLDQGLQFLIQYYNGEERAKGNILERFSAQQFPDLHSELNLSSLELGDSALYFCASSVRSWGTYNEQFFGPGTRLTVL.

The chain has TRBV12-3 or TRBV12-4 and TRBJ2-2, with 7 bases aligning to TRBD2. V trimming: 5 bases; J trimming: 7 bases; junction bases outside the gene matches: 4. This CDR3 is 13 amino acids long. The CDR3 reads CASSRGGVGELFF. CDR3 sequence (DNA): TGTGCCAGCAGTCGGGGAGGGGTCGGGGAGCTGTTTTTT.

This clonotype was seen only a few times. The gene calls are TRBV12-3 or TRBV12-4 and TRBJ1-2; the match to TRBD1 covers 7 bases. J lost 9 bases, V lost 10 bases, and 23 bases had no gene match. This CDR3 contains 16 residues. The CDR3 loop reads CATITTPQTGDFRYTF. The CDR3 DNA follows: TGTGCCACCATAACCACACCACAAACAGGGGACTTTCGCTACACCTTC.

This clonotype was seen a handful of times. This chain uses TRBV20-1 with TRBJ1-1; D remains ambiguous. Germline CDR1 reads DFQATT; CDR2 reads SNEGSKA (reference sequence). V lost 2 bases, J lost 3 bases, and 16 bases lay in between. This CDR3 is built from 15 residues. CDR3 in amino acids: CSARPSIGSHTEAFF. The CDR3 DNA reads as TGCAGTGCTAGACCGAGTATAGGGTCCCACACTGAAGCTTTCTTT.

V usage is TRBV6-2 or TRBV6-3 and J usage is TRBJ2-5; D not certain. Germline V CDR1 and CDR2: MNHEY, SVGEGT. Trimming took 10 bases from V and 1 from J, leaving 13 bases between them. CDR3 size: 13 residues. In DNA form, the CDR3 reads TGTGCCACCTCAACGAGACTCCAAGAGACCCAGTACTTC. Its protein is CATSTRLQETQYF.

The V gene is TRBV25-1, the J gene TRBJ1-2, with D unclear. With 0 bases removed from V and 2 bases from J, the gap between germline ends came to 7 bases. This CDR3 region has 14 residues. The germline gives CDR1 MGHDK, CDR2 SYGVNS. The CDR3 reads CASSEYGRNYGYTF. CDR3 sequence (DNA): TGTGCCAGCAGTGAATATGGCAGGAACTATGGCTACACCTTC.

A single count supports this clonotype. The junction differs from germline at one of its ends, possibly a read error. The chain joins TRBV12-3 or TRBV12-4 to TRBJ2-4; the match to TRBD2 covers 10 bases. The CDR3 is made up of 15 amino acids. CDR3 residues: CASSLRLAGENVQYF. In nucleotides, the CDR3 is TGTGCCAGCAGTTTGAGGCTAGCGGGAGAAAACGTTCAGTACTTC.

The chain recombines TRBV29-1 with TRBJ2-4, with TRBD2 matching 8 bases. J gave up 6 bases and V 2 bases, and 3 bases lay outside the gene matches. CDR1 SQVTM and CDR2 ANQGSEA come from the germline V gene. The length of the CDR3 is 13 residues. As DNA, the CDR3 is TGCAGCGTTGAACAAGCGGGGGCAAACATTCAGTACTTC. Translating it yields CSVEQAGANIQYF. Looking up the rest from reference TRBV29-1 and TRBJ2-4 gives the full variable domain: SAVISQKPSRDICQRGTSLTIQCQVDSQVTMMFWYRQQPGQSLTLIATANQGSEATYESGFVIDKFPISRPNLTFSTLTVSNMSPEDSSIYLCSVEQAGANIQYFGAGTRLSVL.

This clonotype was observed a handful of times. The chain is built from TRBV11-2 and TRBJ2-1; 8 nucleotides line up with TRBD2. V lost 3 bases to trimming and J lost 2 bases; unmatched junction nucleotides: 12. Germline-derived CDR1 and CDR2 are SGHAT and FQNNGV. The CDR3 has 18 residues. In nucleotides, the CDR3 is TGTGCCAGCAGCTTCCGGCGGGGGGTAGCGGGCCCCTACAATGAGCAGTTCTTC. Amino acid sequence: CASSFRRGVAGPYNEQFF.

V gene TRBV9 combines with J gene TRBJ2-2; D is unclear. In germline, CDR1 is SGDLS, CDR2 YYNGEE. This CDR3 region has 14 residues. The V end lost 3 bases, the J end lost 0 bases, and 6 bases lay between the germline ends. The CDR3 DNA reads as TGTGCCAGCAGCGAGGGCTCGAACACCGGGGAGCTGTTTTTT. Its translation is CASSEGSNTGELFF.

This rearrangement joins TRBV2 to TRBJ2-7; either TRBD1 or TRBD2 may supply D (5 bases each). This CDR3 is 15 amino acids long. From germline, CDR1 is SNHLY and CDR2 FYNNEI. The V end was cut by 6 bases, the J end by 2 bases, with 17 bases between. In DNA, the CDR3 is TGTGCCAGCAGATCACGAGGGGAGTTCCCCTACGAGCAGTACTTC. Protein: CASRSRGEFPYEQYF. The full variable domain, its missing parts supplied by reference TRBV2 and TRBJ2-7, is EPEVTQTPSHQVTQMGQEVILRCVPISNHLYFYWYRQILGQKVEFLVSFYNNEISEKSEIFDDQFSVERPDGSNFTLKIRSTKLEDSAMYFCASRSRGEFPYEQYFGPGTRLTVT.

V and J are TRBV6-5 and TRBJ2-5, with a tentative D call TRBD2 (7 bases). CDR1 is MNHEY and CDR2 is SVGAGI in the germline V gene. Deletions cut 4 bases from V and 5 bases from J, with 14 bases between. This CDR3 contains 14 residues. CDR3 bases: TGTGCCAGCAGTTGGGAGGGGGATTTCGAGACCCAGTACTTC. Its protein is CASSWEGDFETQYF.

This clonotype was seen only a few times. The V call is TRBV9, the J call TRBJ1-3; maybe TRBD1 (5 bases). Germline-derived CDR1 and CDR2 are SGDLS and YYNGEE. Between the trimmed V and J ends, which lost 4 bases and 4 bases, there was a span of 21 bases. CDR3 length equals 17 residues. The CDR3 sequence is CASSPMGQGMTGNTIYF. DNA of the CDR3: TGTGCCAGCAGCCCCATGGGCCAGGGAATGACCGGAAACACCATATATTTT.

The CDR3 here is CSVEGVGSSYEQYF. CDR3 coding DNA: TGCAGCGTTGAAGGGGTAGGGAGCTCCTACGAGCAGTACTTC. V is TRBV29-1 and J is TRBJ2-7; D perhaps matches TRBD2 (5 bases). Trimming took 1 base from V and 0 from J, leaving 10 bases between them. The length of the CDR3 is 14 residues. Germline values: CDR1 SQVTM, CDR2 ANQGSEA.

A note on this clonotype: A much larger clonotype is one base distant, so this may be a read error. The chain is built from TRBV15 and TRBJ2-7, with D unclear. Germline V CDR1 and CDR2: LNHNV, YYDKDF (reference sequence). CDR3 length: 14 amino acids. Trimming took off 3 bases at V and 3 bases at J, with 12 bases between the two ends. This chain's CDR3 is CATSSGKELYEQYF. The CDR3 region has the DNA TGTGCCACCAGCAGTGGTAAAGAGCTCTACGAGCAGTACTTC.

This clonotype turned up a few times. The chain has TRBV29-1 and TRBJ2-5; tentatively, D is TRBD1 (6 bases). V was shortened by 7 bases and J by 5 bases, with 14 bases between the two germline ends. Germline V lookup: CDR1 SQVTM, CDR2 ANQGSEA. The CDR3 runs to 12 residues. CDR3 sequence reads: CSAAYRDETQYF. CDR3 coding DNA: TGCAGCGCTGCATACAGGGACGAGACCCAGTACTTC.

This clonotype was counted only a few times. J is TRBJ2-7 and V is TRBV20-1; D possibly corresponds to TRBD2 (5 bases). Germline CDR1 is DFQATT and CDR2 is SNEGSKA (reference sequence). V gave up 5 bases and J gave up 5 bases, with 10 bases separating them. The CDR3 sequence is 11 residues long. DNA for the CDR3: TGCAGTGCTCTCAGAGGGCACGAGCAGTACTTC. Translated: CSALRGHEQYF.

The chain is built from TRBV2 and TRBJ2-1; D might be TRBD2 (6 bases). The V end was cut by 5 bases, the J end by 6 bases, with 20 bases between. Germline V gives CDR1 SNHLY, CDR2 FYNNEI. This CDR3 contains 16 residues. The CDR3 nucleotides read TGTGCCAGCAGTCCCGGGACTCCCGTTTCCGGCAATGAGCAGTTCTTC. It is translated as CASSPGTPVSGNEQFF.

This clonotype was counted between two and nine times. The V and J genes are TRBV20-1 and TRBJ2-2; D remains unclear. CDR3 length: 12 residues. V dropped 4 bases and J dropped 5 bases, with 8 bases sitting between them. Per germline, CDR1 DFQATT and CDR2 SNEGSKA (reference sequence). The CDR3 DNA sequence: TGCAGTGCTAAGGTTTTAACCGGGGAGCTGTTTTTT. Its protein product is CSAKVLTGELFF.

CDR3 bases: TGTGCCAGCAGCGTAGAGGCAGGGCCCCAGAACACTGAAGCTTTCTTT. Translation gives CASSVEAGPQNTEAFF. The gene calls are TRBV9 and TRBJ1-1; TRBD1 is a possible D gene (5 bases). The germline V gene has CDR1 SGDLS and CDR2 YYNGEE. Trimming took 0 bases from V and 1 from J, leaving 13 bases between them. CDR3 size: 16 residues.

The chain uses TRBV24-1 and TRBJ1-1; D is ambiguous. Germline-derived CDR1 and CDR2 are KGHDR and SFDVKD. V lost 5 bases and J lost 1, with 4 bases in between. The length of the CDR3 is 12 residues. The CDR3: CATSASNTEAFF. The CDR3 coding sequence is TGTGCCACCAGTGCTTCGAACACTGAAGCTTTCTTT.

The CDR3 reads CASSSMMGQVNTEAFF. CDR3 nucleotides: TGTGCCAGCAGCTCGATGATGGGACAGGTGAACACTGAAGCTTTCTTT. V and J are TRBV7-9 and TRBJ1-1, with 8 bases matching TRBD1. Germline loops: CDR1 SEHNR, CDR2 FQNEAQ (reference sequence). J was trimmed by 0 bases and V by 4 bases; bases with no gene match: 7. This CDR3 contains 16 residues.